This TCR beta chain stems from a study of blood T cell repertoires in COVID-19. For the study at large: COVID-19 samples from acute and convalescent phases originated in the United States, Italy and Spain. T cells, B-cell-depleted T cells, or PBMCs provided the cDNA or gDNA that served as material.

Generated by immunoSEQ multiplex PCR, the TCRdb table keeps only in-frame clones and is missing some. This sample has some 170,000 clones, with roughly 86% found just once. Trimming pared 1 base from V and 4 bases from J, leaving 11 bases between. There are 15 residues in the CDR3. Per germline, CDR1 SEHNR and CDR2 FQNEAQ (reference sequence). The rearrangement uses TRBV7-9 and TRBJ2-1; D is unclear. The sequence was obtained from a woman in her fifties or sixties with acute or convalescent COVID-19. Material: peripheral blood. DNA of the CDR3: TGTGCCAGCAGCTTAGTTGGTAGCTTTTACAATGAGCAGTTCTTC. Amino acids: CASSLVGSFYNEQFF.